Listed here are 28 T cell receptor beta chains from one sample, sequenced in a study of CD8+CD57+ T cells in acquired aplastic anemia. The study profiled TCR beta VDJ and CDR3 using genomic DNA as template. TCRdb passed the reads through MiXCR, listing each CDR3 protein once. This sample has 350,000 to 450,000 distinct CDR3 sequences; 65% to 80% occur once, and the top ten carry 3.5% to 4.5%. The sequencing sample was made of sorted CD4+, CD8+, or CD8+CD57+ T cells (not recorded which) from PBMCs. Receptor source: a human donor in good health, serving as a control.

The chain joins TRBV5-1 to TRBJ1-6; the D is unclear. V gave up 4 bases and J gave up 10 bases, with 21 bases separating them. This CDR3 contains 16 residues. CDR1 and CDR2 from the germline V gene are SGHRS and YFSETQ. CDR3 loop: CASSPDPCSDGSPLHF. The DNA for the CDR3 is TGCGCCAGCAGCCCAGACCCCTGCAGCGATGGGTCACCCCTCCACTTT.

This clonotype was observed a few times. The germline gene is not matched at one end of the junction; a read error may be the cause. This chain connects TRBV4-3 to TRBJ1-4; possibly TRBD1 for D (5 bases). The CDR3 loop spans 16 amino acids. From germline, CDR1 is LGHNA and CDR2 YSLEER. In DNA form, the CDR3 reads TGCGCCAGCAGGATGGGGAGGGGTCGGTCTAATGAAGAACTGTTTTTT. Translation gives CASRMGRGRSNEELFF.

In DNA, the CDR3 is TGCAGTGCTATTGACAGAGGATCCTATGAAGCTTTCTTT. It yields the protein CSAIDRGSYEAFF. V usage is TRBV20-1 and J usage is TRBJ1-1, with D possibly being TRBD1 (5 bases). This CDR3 has 13 amino acids. V was shortened by 4 bases and J by 7 bases, with 16 bases between the two germline ends. Looked up from germline, CDR1 is DFQATT and CDR2 is SNEGSKA (reference sequence).

The CDR3: CASSLRGGQGNTEAFF. The CDR3 DNA reads TGTGCCAGCAGTTTACGCGGGGGGCAAGGGAACACTGAAGCTTTCTTT. The genes are TRBV12-3 or TRBV12-4 and TRBJ1-1; D might be TRBD1 (6 bases). The CDR3 covers 16 residues. V gave up 2 bases and J gave up 1 base, with 14 bases separating them.

With regard to this clonotype: No conserved phenylalanine or tryptophan ends this CDR3, so it is likely a read error. The DNA is left out, because the CDR3 cannot be placed on it with certainty; the CDR3 is given as TCRdb lists it. The chain recombines TRBV7-2 with TRBJ1-6. Including both end residues, the CDR3 is 13 amino acids long. Germline-derived CDR1 and CDR2 are SGHTA and FQGNSA. The CDR3 sequence is CASSFNQYEQYFG.

V usage is TRBV19 and J usage is TRBJ2-7; TRBD2 matches 7 bases. Trimming took 5 bases from V and 6 from J; bases not matched to a gene: 13. Per the germline V gene, CDR1 is LNHDA and CDR2 is SQIVND (reference sequence). The CDR3 is 15 amino acids. DNA of the CDR3: TGTGCCAGTAGTGCCTTCGTGGAGCGGGGCGGCGAGCAGTACTTC. Its protein product is CASSAFVERGGEQYF.

This clonotype was counted many times. The genes are TRBV2 and TRBJ2-3; TRBD1 might be the D (5 bases). From germline, CDR1 is SNHLY and CDR2 FYNNEI. V lost 5 bases, J lost 4 bases, and 16 bases lay in between. CDR3 size: 15 residues. CDR3 DNA: TGTGCCAGCAGTCCCGACAGAGCTATGGCAGATACGCAGTATTTT. Its translation: CASSPDRAMADTQYF.

This clonotype was detected ten times or more. The chain carries TRBV7-9 and TRBJ1-1, with 7 bases aligning to TRBD1. The V segment lost 5 bases and the J segment 4 bases; nucleotides outside the gene matches: 10. CDR1 is SEHNR, CDR2 FQNEAQ, per germline (reference sequence). The CDR3 runs to 15 residues. CDR3 sequence: CASSLRYDRVTEAFF. The CDR3 DNA is TGTGCCAGCAGCCTAAGGTATGACAGGGTCACTGAAGCTTTCTTT.

The chain is built from TRBV7-6 and TRBJ2-7; 7 bases fit TRBD1. CDR1 SGHVS and CDR2 FNYEAQ come from the germline V gene. J lost 8 bases, V lost 2 bases, and 9 bases had no gene match. This CDR3 region has 14 residues. The CDR3 region has the DNA TGTGCCAGCAGCTTAAGAGGGGGCAACGAGCAGCAGTACTTC. It translates to CASSLRGGNEQQYF. Together with reference TRBV7-6 and TRBJ2-7, the CDR3 gives the full variable domain: GAGVSQSPRYKVTKRGQDVALRCDPISGHVSLYWYRQALGQGPEFLTYFNYEAQQDKSGLPNDRFSAERPEGSISTLTIQRTEQRDSAMYRCASSLRGGNEQQYFGPGTRLTVT.

This clonotype has just a few counts. The rearrangement uses TRBV7-6 and TRBJ1-5, with 7 bases that match TRBD1. The CDR3 is made up of 13 amino acids. Trimming removed 7 bases from V and 5 bases from J; junction bases left unmatched: 5. Germline V lookup: CDR1 SGHVS, CDR2 FNYEAQ. CDR3 residues: CASNPGGDQPQHF. CDR3 nucleotide sequence: TGTGCCAGCAACCCAGGGGGGGATCAGCCCCAGCATTTT.

The chain joins TRBV19 to TRBJ2-5; D possibly matches TRBD1 or TRBD2 (5 bases each). V was shortened by 9 bases and J by 5 bases, with 22 bases between the two germline ends. In germline, CDR1 is LNHDA, CDR2 SQIVND (reference sequence). The CDR3 loop spans 15 amino acids. The CDR3 loop is CASSSGPAADETQYF. CDR3 sequence (DNA): TGTGCCAGCAGCTCGGGACCAGCGGCAGACGAGACCCAGTACTTC.

The genes are TRBV7-2 and TRBJ2-5, with D hard to call. The CDR3 is 14 amino acids. V lost 5 bases and J lost 1, with 11 bases in between. CDR1 SGHTA and CDR2 FQGNSA come from the germline V gene. The CDR3 DNA follows: TGTGCCAGCAGCATCGTCGCTGCCCAAGAGACCCAGTACTTC. As protein: CASSIVAAQETQYF.

This chain joins TRBV7-9 and TRBJ2-5; tentatively, D is TRBD1 or TRBD2 (6 bases each). Per the germline V gene, CDR1 is SEHNR and CDR2 is FQNEAQ (reference sequence). This CDR3 is 18 amino acids long. Trimming shortened V by 1 base and J by 5 bases, and 23 bases separated the two germline ends. CDR3: CASSLEWGATRGFETQYF. The CDR3 DNA sequence: TGTGCCAGCAGCTTAGAATGGGGGGCCACTCGAGGTTTCGAGACCCAGTACTTC.

As to this clonotype: Compared with germline, one end of the junction differs, possibly owing to a read error. This sequence joins TRBV7-9 and TRBJ1-3; D remains unclear. The germline gives CDR1 SEHNR, CDR2 FQNEAQ (reference sequence). There are 14 residues in the CDR3. The CDR3 bases are TGTGCCAGCAGCTTACTCTCGTCTTTTCACTCCTACGATTTT. Protein product: CASSLLSSFHSYDF.

With regard to this clonotype: Since the CDR3 does not end with the conserved phenylalanine or tryptophan, this likely comes from a read error. The limits of the CDR3 on the DNA are not certain, so only TCRdb's listed CDR3 is given. This sequence joins TRBV7-2 and TRBJ2-5; the D call in the table, TRBD1, was not verified against the DNA. Counting both end residues, the CDR3 totals 13 amino acids. Germline values: CDR1 SGHTA, CDR2 FQGNSA. The chain's CDR3 is CASSVALIAIKGG.

Comments on this clonotype: No conserved phenylalanine or tryptophan is present at the end of the CDR3, so a read error is the likely explanation. Because the CDR3's place on the DNA is in doubt, the DNA is left out and the CDR3 is given as listed by TCRdb. This chain connects TRBV2 to TRBJ1-5; the D call TRBD1 from the table was never checked on the DNA. Germline CDR1 and CDR2: SNHLY and FYNNEI. The CDR3 length equals 15 residues, ends included. CDR3 loop: CASSPLGDTEAFFGQ.

The genes are TRBV7-2 and TRBJ2-1; D gene uncertain. The J call is in doubt because the DNA end fits TRBJ2-7 better. Germline V gene data show CDR1 as SGHTA and CDR2 as FQGNSA. This CDR3 comprises 14 residues. In DNA, the CDR3 is TGTGCCAGCAGCTCATTGGGTAGTCTCAACGAGCAGTACTTC. This codes for CASSSLGSLNEQYF.

Only one count was recorded for this clonotype. The missing conserved phenylalanine or tryptophan at the end of this CDR3 makes a read error likely. The DNA is left out, because the CDR3 cannot be placed on it with certainty; the CDR3 is given as TCRdb lists it. V is TRBV2 and J is TRBJ2-2; the tabulated D call, TRBD2, remains unverified against the DNA. Per germline, CDR1 SNHLY and CDR2 FYNNEI. The CDR3 has 15 amino acids, counting both end residues. This CDR3 reads CASGRQGGITGDLLY.

Only one count was recorded for this clonotype. This rearrangement joins TRBV15 to TRBJ2-7, with D perhaps TRBD2 (5 bases). Per the germline V gene, CDR1 is LNHNV and CDR2 is YYDKDF (reference sequence). The ends were cut back, 1 base at V and 10 bases at J, with 17 bases in the middle. The CDR3 has 14 amino acids. This CDR3 reads CATSRAGNQDTQYF. CDR3 nucleotide sequence: TGTGCCACCAGCAGAGCCGGGAATCAAGACACCCAGTACTTC.

Turning to this clonotype: Since the CDR3 does not end with the conserved phenylalanine or tryptophan, this likely comes from a read error. It is unclear where the CDR3 begins or ends on the DNA, so no DNA is shown, and the CDR3 is as TCRdb lists it. The V call is TRBV5-5, the J call TRBJ2-2; no DNA check was done on the table's D call, TRBD1. Germline lookup yields CDR1 SGHKS and CDR2 YYEKEE (reference sequence). The CDR3 has 15 residues if both end residues are counted. CDR3 in amino acids: CASSVRDSEHRGAVV.

The chain uses TRBV7-8 and TRBJ2-3; 10 nucleotides line up with TRBD1. The germline V gene has CDR1 SGHVS and CDR2 FQNEAQ. The CDR3 spans 16 residues. The junction had 14 bases not matched to a gene; V was cut back by 2 bases and J by 12 bases. CDR3 in DNA: TGTGCCAGCAGCTTATGGATGGGACAGGGGACTGGCTACCAGTATTTT. This translates into CASSLWMGQGTGYQYF.

The chain combines TRBV20-1 with TRBJ2-7, with a possible D match to TRBD2 (5 bases). The CDR3 covers 14 residues. The germline gives CDR1 DFQATT, CDR2 SNEGSKA (reference sequence). V lost 3 bases to trimming and J lost 0 bases, with 12 bases between them. The CDR3 DNA is TGCAGTGCTAGCCTGGGAGCCTTCTCCTACGAGCAGTACTTC. This translates into CSASLGAFSYEQYF.

The genes are TRBV9 and TRBJ2-3; tentatively, D is TRBD1 (5 bases). The CDR3 loop spans 14 amino acids. Trimming shortened V by 4 bases and J by 1 base, and 10 bases separated the two germline ends. Germline loops: CDR1 SGDLS, CDR2 YYNGEE. CDR3 coding DNA: TGTGCCAGCAGCCCAAGCAGGGGCACAGATACGCAGTATTTT. Its translation: CASSPSRGTDTQYF.

CDR3 residues: CSVVDRAYGYTF. The CDR3 DNA reads TGCAGCGTTGTGGACAGGGCCTATGGCTACACCTTC. V gene TRBV29-1 combines with J gene TRBJ1-2, with 8 bases identical to TRBD1. CDR3 size: 12 residues. Germline V CDR1 and CDR2: SQVTM, ANQGSEA. Trimming took 4 bases from V and 4 from J; bases not matched to a gene: 2.

As to this clonotype: The CDR3 does not end in the conserved phenylalanine or tryptophan, so this is likely a read error. It is unclear where the CDR3 begins or ends on the DNA, so no DNA is shown, and the CDR3 is as TCRdb lists it. V is TRBV7-2 and J is TRBJ1-2. CDR1 SGHTA and CDR2 FQGNSA come from the germline V gene. Both ends counted, the CDR3 spans 13 residues. The CDR3 sequence: CASSSERDRGNIQ.

Worth noting for this clonotype: The germline gene is not matched at one end of the junction; a read error may be the cause. The chain combines TRBV7-2 with TRBJ2-7, with a possible D match to TRBD1 (6 bases). CDR3 size: 13 residues. CDR1 and CDR2 (germline): SGHTA, FQGNSA. In nucleotides, the CDR3 is TGTGCCAGCAGGCAACGGACAGCCTACTACCAGCACTTC. Translated: CASRQRTAYYQHF.

This clonotype was seen only a few times. The chain has TRBV15 and TRBJ1-1; TRBD1 is a possible D gene (5 bases). The CDR3 runs to 13 residues. V was shortened by 9 bases and J by 4 bases, with 15 bases between the two germline ends. The germline V gene has CDR1 LNHNV and CDR2 YYDKDF (reference sequence). The CDR3 bases are TGTGCCACTTCCAGGGTTGAGGGCACTGAAGCTTTCTTT. Translated: CATSRVEGTEAFF.

CDR3 sequence (DNA): TGTGCCAGCAGCCAAGGGACTACGCAAGAGACCCAGTACTTC. Amino acids: CASSQGTTQETQYF. The V call is TRBV12-3 or TRBV12-4, the J call TRBJ2-5, with 7 bases aligning to TRBD2. V trimming: 6 bases; J trimming: 2 bases; junction bases outside the gene matches: 6. This CDR3 comprises 14 residues.